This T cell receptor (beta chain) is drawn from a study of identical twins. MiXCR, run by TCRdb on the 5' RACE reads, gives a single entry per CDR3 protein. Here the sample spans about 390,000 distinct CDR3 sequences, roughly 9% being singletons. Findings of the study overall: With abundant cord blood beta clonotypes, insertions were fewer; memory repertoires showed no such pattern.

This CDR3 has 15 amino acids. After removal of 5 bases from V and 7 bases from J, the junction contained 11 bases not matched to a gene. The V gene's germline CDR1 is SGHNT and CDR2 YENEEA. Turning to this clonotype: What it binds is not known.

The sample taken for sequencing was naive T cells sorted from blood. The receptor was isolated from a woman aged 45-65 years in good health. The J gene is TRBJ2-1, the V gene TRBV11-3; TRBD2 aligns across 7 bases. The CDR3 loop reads CASSPNSGTINEQFF. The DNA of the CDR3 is TGTGCCAGCAGCCCGAATTCCGGGACTATAAATGAGCAGTTCTTC.